The 26 T cell receptor beta chains reported below all come from one sample, sequenced in a study of neoadjuvant anti-PD-1 for oral cavity cancer. Assay used: immunoSEQ multiplex PCR; TCRdb lists only in-frame clones, some missing. The top ten hold about 3.5% of the sample, which has under 8,000 clones, 62% seen once. Time point denoted: after neoadjuvant nivolumab, at surgical resection. The sample consisted of PBMCs, taken after nivolumab (anti-PD-1) treatment. Receptor source: a person between 40 and 85 years old with oral cavity squamous cell carcinoma.

The CDR3 nucleotides are TGTGCAAGTCGCTTACCCCTCATTTCTAAGGGAAATCAGCCCCAGCATTTT. As protein: CASRLPLISKGNQPQHF. The genes are TRBV12-2 and TRBJ1-5. TRBV12-2 constitutes a pseudogene. This CDR3 region has 17 residues.

The chain couples TRBV4-1 to TRBJ1-2; TRBD1 is a possible D gene (6 bases). Germline CDR1 MGHRA, CDR2 YSYEKL. The length of the CDR3 is 15 residues. V was pared by 1 base and J by 8 bases, with 17 bases between. This chain's CDR3 is CASSQAGGTYEGYTF. CDR3 DNA sequence: TGCGCCAGCAGCCAAGCCGGCGGGACATATGAGGGCTACACCTTC.

The CDR3 DNA reads as TGTGCCAGCAGTCACAACAGGGGGCAGGGTACTGAAGCTTTCTTT. Translation: CASSHNRGQGTEAFF. The chain combines TRBV27 with TRBJ1-1, with TRBD1 matching over 9 bases. The CDR3 runs to 15 residues. Germline-derived CDR1 and CDR2 are MNHEY and SMNVEV (reference sequence). Trimming at V came to 5 bases and at J to 5 bases, leaving 9 bases not matched to a gene.

This clone showed up just once. V usage is TRBV5-1 and J usage is TRBJ1-1; 7 bases are a match to TRBD1. The CDR3 covers 16 residues. V was pared by 3 bases and J by 6 bases, with 14 bases of the junction left unmatched. Germline lookup yields CDR1 SGHRS and CDR2 YFSETQ. CDR3 sequence: CASSYRQGSGAAEAFF. The CDR3, as DNA: TGCGCCAGCAGCTATCGACAGGGAAGTGGAGCGGCTGAAGCTTTCTTT.

The chain links TRBV4-3 to TRBJ2-1; D is possibly TRBD1 (6 bases). This CDR3 has 13 residues. CDR1 LGHNA and CDR2 YSLEER come from the germline V gene. V was trimmed by 4 bases and J by 7 bases, leaving 11 bases between them. The CDR3 region has the DNA TGCGCCAGCAGCCTCCAGGGACAAAATGAGCAGTTCTTC. It codes for CASSLQGQNEQFF.

The CDR3 DNA follows: TGTGCCAGCAGTTACTCGATGATCGACAGGGATGGCTACACCTTC. Translating gives CASSYSMIDRDGYTF. The chain carries TRBV6-5 and TRBJ1-2; 7 bases are a match to TRBD1. The CDR3 loop spans 15 amino acids. CDR1 is MNHEY and CDR2 is SVGAGI in the germline V gene. The V segment lost 0 bases and the J segment 6 bases; nucleotides outside the gene matches: 7.

The gene calls are TRBV5-4 and TRBJ2-7; a weak D match, TRBD1 (5 bases). Trimming cost V 0 bases and J 2 bases, with 12 bases left between them. This CDR3 region has 15 residues. Germline CDR1 reads SGHNT; CDR2 reads YYREEE (reference sequence). CDR3 sequence reads: CASSLGVGQAYEQYF. In DNA, the CDR3 is TGTGCCAGCAGCTTGGGGGTGGGGCAAGCCTACGAGCAGTACTTC.

This chain joins TRBV5-1 and TRBJ2-1; D is unresolved. The CDR3 length is 12 residues. The ends were cut back, 2 bases at V and 6 bases at J, with 6 bases in the middle. Germline V lookup: CDR1 SGHRS, CDR2 YFSETQ. CDR3 in amino acids: CASSFTFNEQFF. CDR3 sequence (DNA): TGCGCCAGCAGCTTCACATTCAATGAGCAGTTCTTC.

V gene TRBV5-1 combines with J gene TRBJ1-5; D is possibly TRBD1 (5 bases). CDR3 length equals 14 residues. V lost 0 bases, J lost 6 bases, and 10 bases lay in between. Looked up from germline, CDR1 is SGHRS and CDR2 is YFSETQ. CDR3 nucleotides: TGCGCCAGCAGCTTGGGGCAGGGCGTTCAGCCCCAGCATTTT. Translated: CASSLGQGVQPQHF.

This clone was counted a few times. This sequence joins TRBV7-9 and TRBJ2-3; D unresolved. CDR1 and CDR2 from the germline V gene are SEHNR and FQNEAQ (reference sequence). CDR3 size: 11 residues. V lost 0 bases, J lost 5 bases, and 0 bases lay in between. CDR3 sequence reads: CASSLADTQYF. DNA of the CDR3: TGTGCCAGCAGCTTAGCAGATACGCAGTATTTT. The entire variable domain, with the rest obtained from reference TRBV7-9 and TRBJ2-3, is as follows: DTGVSQNPRHKITKRGQNVTFRCDPISEHNRLYWYRQTLGQGPEFLTYFQNEAQLEKSRLLSDRFSAERPKGSFSTLEIQRTEQGDSAMYLCASSLADTQYFGPGTRLTVL.

This clone has only a few counts. For the CDR3, the DNA is TGTGCCAGCAGCCGACAAAACGATCAGCCCCAGCATTTT. This codes for CASSRQNDQPQHF. The V and J genes are TRBV7-9 and TRBJ1-5; D is ambiguous. In germline, CDR1 is SEHNR, CDR2 FQNEAQ (reference sequence). This CDR3 is built from 13 residues. The V end was cut by 5 bases, the J end by 5 bases, with 10 bases between.

This chain joins TRBV28 and TRBJ1-2; tentative D call: TRBD1 (5 bases). This CDR3 contains 14 residues. Germline CDR1 is MDHEN and CDR2 is SYDVKM. Trimming stripped 6 bases from V and 6 bases from J, with 17 bases between. The chain's CDR3 is CASSPARDADGYTF. In DNA, the CDR3 is TGTGCCAGCAGCCCGGCCCGGGACGCAGATGGCTACACCTTC.

This clone was seen a handful of times. The gene calls are TRBV5-6 and TRBJ2-3; 8 bases map to TRBD2. Losses at the gene ends were 4 bases for V and 6 bases for J; bases not matched to a gene: 13. This CDR3 has 16 residues. Germline V lookup: CDR1 SGHDT, CDR2 YYEEEE. The CDR3 region has the DNA TGTGCCAGCAGCCCTTACAGCGGGGGTTTTGTGGATACGCAGTATTTT. Amino acids: CASSPYSGGFVDTQYF.

J is TRBJ2-1 and V is TRBV6-5, with D perhaps matching TRBD1 (6 bases). The CDR3 spans 15 residues. Germline values: CDR1 MNHEY, CDR2 SVGAGI. V lost 5 bases, J lost 4 bases, and 15 bases lay in between. The CDR3 loop reads CASSRRDTGYNEQFF. The CDR3 DNA sequence: TGTGCCAGCAGTCGCCGGGACACGGGGTACAATGAGCAGTTCTTC.

The chain recombines TRBV7-2 with TRBJ2-3; no definite D call. Trimming took off 8 bases at V and 0 bases at J, with 18 bases between the two ends. This CDR3 has 16 residues. CDR1 is SGHTA and CDR2 is FQGNSA in the germline V gene. CDR3 residues: CASSSYVQTSTDTQYF. The CDR3 bases are TGTGCCAGCTCATCTTACGTCCAGACTAGCACAGATACGCAGTATTTT.

This clone was observed a few times. J is TRBJ2-3 and V is TRBV7-2; perhaps TRBD2 as D (5 bases). CDR3 length: 14 residues. The germline V gene has CDR1 SGHTA and CDR2 FQGNSA. V was shortened by 0 bases and J by 3 bases, with 7 bases between the two germline ends. The CDR3 region has the DNA TGTGCCAGCAGCTTAGCGCCGGGGACAGATACGCAGTATTTT. Amino acid sequence: CASSLAPGTDTQYF.

The V gene is TRBV27, the J gene TRBJ1-5; D remains unclear. V was pared by 5 bases and J by 0 bases, with 14 bases between. This CDR3 contains 16 residues. Germline CDR1 is MNHEY and CDR2 is SMNVEV (reference sequence). The CDR3 nucleotides are TGTGCCAGCAGTCCCTTGTTCAGCGATAGCAATCAGCCCCAGCATTTT. It translates to CASSPLFSDSNQPQHF.

This sequence joins TRBV7-2 and TRBJ2-5; D gene unclear. CDR3 size: 14 residues. The V end was cut by 1 base, the J end by 4 bases, with 10 bases between. The V gene's germline CDR1 is SGHTA and CDR2 FQGNSA. The CDR3 DNA reads TGTGCCAGCAGCTTAGATCCTGGTTTAGAGACCCAGTACTTC. This gives the protein CASSLDPGLETQYF.

The chain employs TRBV10-3 and TRBJ2-3; tentatively, D is TRBD2 (5 bases). This CDR3 is 20 amino acids long. V lost 6 bases to trimming and J lost 4 bases, with 32 bases between them. CDR1 and CDR2 from the germline V gene are ENHRY and SYGVKD. CDR3 sequence: CAIRVFSNEDGVRSADTQYF. CDR3 DNA: TGTGCCATCAGGGTATTCTCCAACGAGGACGGGGTAAGGAGTGCAGATACGCAGTATTTT.

This clone was recorded only once. The rearrangement links TRBV29-1 to TRBJ2-3; perhaps TRBD1 as D (6 bases). The CDR3 is made up of 12 amino acids. Per germline, CDR1 SQVTM and CDR2 ANQGSEA. Trimming pared 7 bases from V and 4 bases from J, leaving 12 bases between. The CDR3 region is CSAGTGSDTQYF. CDR3 nucleotides: TGCAGCGCCGGAACAGGGTCAGATACGCAGTATTTT.

The chain links TRBV4-1 to TRBJ2-7; D is perhaps TRBD2 (5 bases). The germline V gene encodes CDR1 MGHRA and CDR2 YSYEKL. CDR3 length: 14 amino acids. V was trimmed by 0 bases and J by 9 bases, leaving 15 bases between them. The CDR3, as DNA: TGCGCCAGCAGCCAAGATGTGAGGGTATGGGGGCAGTACTTC. It yields the protein CASSQDVRVWGQYF.

This clone was detected only a few times. J is TRBJ1-2 and V is TRBV6-5; a weak D match, TRBD1 (6 bases). V was trimmed by 0 bases and J by 4 bases, leaving 9 bases between them. Germline V gene lookup returns CDR1 MNHEY and CDR2 SVGAGI. The CDR3 is made up of 14 amino acids. The DNA for the CDR3 is TGTGCCAGCAGTTACTCCGGACAGAGCTATGGCTACACCTTC. This encodes CASSYSGQSYGYTF.

This clone was detected only a few times. The CDR3, as DNA: TGTGCCAGCAGCCCCGGGACCCAATTTGGGGTCAATCAGCCCCAGCATTTT. This sequence encodes CASSPGTQFGVNQPQHF. J is TRBJ1-5 and V is TRBV7-2, with D maybe TRBD1 (5 bases). CDR1 and CDR2 (germline): SGHTA, FQGNSA. The CDR3 covers 17 residues. V was pared by 5 bases and J by 3 bases, with 20 bases between.

This clone has a handful of counts. The genes are TRBV5-1 and TRBJ1-1; D is possibly TRBD1 (6 bases). Trimming left V 4 bases short and J 2 bases short, with 9 bases between. Germline values: CDR1 SGHRS, CDR2 YFSETQ. This CDR3 contains 13 residues. For the CDR3, the DNA is TGCGCCAGCAGCGGACAGCTTAACACTGAAGCTTTCTTT. As protein: CASSGQLNTEAFF.

This chain connects TRBV28 to TRBJ1-6; D remains ambiguous. The CDR3 has 14 amino acids. Germline V gives CDR1 MDHEN, CDR2 SYDVKM. The V gene lost 2 bases and the J gene lost 6 bases, with 8 bases spanning the gap. CDR3 sequence (DNA): TGTGCCAGCAGTTTAAGGGTGGGTAATTCACCCCTCCACTTT. This sequence encodes CASSLRVGNSPLHF.

This rearrangement joins TRBV4-3 to TRBJ1-2; 8 bases are shared with TRBD1. CDR3 length: 15 residues. V gave up 6 bases and J gave up 8 bases; unmatched junction bases: 14. Germline loops: CDR1 LGHNA, CDR2 YSLEER. CDR3 amino acids: CASSKRGTGRRGYTF. In nucleotides, the CDR3 is TGCGCCAGCAGTAAACGGGGGACAGGTCGTCGGGGCTACACCTTC.